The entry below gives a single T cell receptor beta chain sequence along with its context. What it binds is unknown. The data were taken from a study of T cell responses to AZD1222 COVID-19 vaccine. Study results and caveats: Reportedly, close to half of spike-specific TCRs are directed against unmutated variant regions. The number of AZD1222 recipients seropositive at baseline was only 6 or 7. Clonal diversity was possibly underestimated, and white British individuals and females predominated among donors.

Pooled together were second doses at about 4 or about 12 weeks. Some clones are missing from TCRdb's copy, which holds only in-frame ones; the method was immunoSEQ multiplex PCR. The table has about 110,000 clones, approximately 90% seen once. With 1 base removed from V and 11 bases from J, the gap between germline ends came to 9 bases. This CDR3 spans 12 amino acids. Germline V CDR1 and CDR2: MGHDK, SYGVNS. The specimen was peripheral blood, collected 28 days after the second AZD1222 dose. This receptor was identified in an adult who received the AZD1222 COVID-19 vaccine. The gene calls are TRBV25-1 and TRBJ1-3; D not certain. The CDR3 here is CASSEFSHPIYF. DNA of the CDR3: TGTGCCAGCAGTGAATTCAGCCACCCCATATATTTT.